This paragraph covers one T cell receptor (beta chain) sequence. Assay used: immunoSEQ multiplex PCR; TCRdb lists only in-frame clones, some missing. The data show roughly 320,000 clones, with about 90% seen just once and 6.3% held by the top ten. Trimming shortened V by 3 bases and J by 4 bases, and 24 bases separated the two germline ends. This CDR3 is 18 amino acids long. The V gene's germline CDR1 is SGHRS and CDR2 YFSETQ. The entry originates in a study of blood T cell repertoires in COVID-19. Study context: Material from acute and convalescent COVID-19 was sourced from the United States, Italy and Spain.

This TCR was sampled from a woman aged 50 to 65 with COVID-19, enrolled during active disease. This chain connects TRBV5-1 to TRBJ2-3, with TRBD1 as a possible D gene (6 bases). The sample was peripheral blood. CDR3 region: CASSSSLTGTRISDTQYF. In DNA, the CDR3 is TGCGCCAGCAGCTCGTCCTTAACAGGGACCCGAATCTCAGATACGCAGTATTTT. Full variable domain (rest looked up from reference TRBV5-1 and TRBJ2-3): KAGVTQTPRYLIKTRGQQVTLSCSPISGHRSVSWYQQTPGQGLQFLFEYFSETQRNKGNFPGRFSGRQFSNSRSEMNVSTLELGDSALYLCASSSSLTGTRISDTQYFGPGTRLTVL.